The clone carrying this T cell receptor beta chain came up a few times. The data stem from a study of blood T cell repertoires in COVID-19. The CDR3 is 14 residues long. J lost 5 bases, V lost 3 bases, and 5 bases had no gene match. Germline V lookup: CDR1 SGHNT, CDR2 YYREEE (reference sequence). Data came from immunoSEQ multiplex PCR; TCRdb stores just in-frame clones and leaves some out. Altogether about 270,000 clones are present, 75% to 90% being singletons, with the ten largest covering 11%. Sequenced input: peripheral blood. The TCR sequence derives from a woman aged 70-85 years with acute or convalescent COVID-19. This sequence joins TRBV5-4 and TRBJ1-2; TRBD1 matches at 9 bases. The CDR3 bases are TGTGCCAGCAGCTCTCGCGACAGGGGGTATGGCTACACCTTC. Translating it yields CASSSRDRGYGYTF.